This T cell receptor beta chain was sequenced for a study of metastatic and nonmetastatic thyroid tumors. Study as a whole: The authors compared repertoires across blood and tumor or nodule tissue from malignant and benign thyroid patients. General study findings and limits: When malignant thyroid tumors were compared with benign nodules, TCR beta diversity was reportedly significantly higher in the malignant tumors. This held in both blood and tumor samples.

The germline CDR1 and CDR2 sequences are SGHKS and YYEKEE (reference sequence). There are 15 residues in the CDR3. The junction had 11 bases not matched to a gene; V was cut back by 3 bases and J by 13 bases. On this clone: Its target is not known. This clone may be a read error of a much larger clone one base away. The same CDR3 arises from other DNA sequences in this sample as well.

Treatment of any kind had been given to no patient before thyroid surgery. In the original processing: Differences in CDR3 between clinicopathological groups were drawn on to build a classifier intended to discriminate distant-metastatic papillary thyroid cancer patients. Using MiXCR, TCRdb reanalyzed the PCR reads. These V and J calls are TCRdb output, not the study's own analysis. The table has approximately 84,000 clones, about 15% seen once. The receptor comes from a female donor with papillary thyroid cancer or a benign thyroid nodule (not recorded which). Some clones in this sample may be carry-over from other donors' samples. The rearrangement links TRBV5-5 to TRBJ2-1; TRBD1 aligns across 12 bases. The sequenced sample was blood. This CDR3 reads CASSYVPGQGAVQFF. For the CDR3, the DNA is TGTGCCAGCAGCTATGTCCCGGGACAGGGGGCTGTTCAGTTCTTC.